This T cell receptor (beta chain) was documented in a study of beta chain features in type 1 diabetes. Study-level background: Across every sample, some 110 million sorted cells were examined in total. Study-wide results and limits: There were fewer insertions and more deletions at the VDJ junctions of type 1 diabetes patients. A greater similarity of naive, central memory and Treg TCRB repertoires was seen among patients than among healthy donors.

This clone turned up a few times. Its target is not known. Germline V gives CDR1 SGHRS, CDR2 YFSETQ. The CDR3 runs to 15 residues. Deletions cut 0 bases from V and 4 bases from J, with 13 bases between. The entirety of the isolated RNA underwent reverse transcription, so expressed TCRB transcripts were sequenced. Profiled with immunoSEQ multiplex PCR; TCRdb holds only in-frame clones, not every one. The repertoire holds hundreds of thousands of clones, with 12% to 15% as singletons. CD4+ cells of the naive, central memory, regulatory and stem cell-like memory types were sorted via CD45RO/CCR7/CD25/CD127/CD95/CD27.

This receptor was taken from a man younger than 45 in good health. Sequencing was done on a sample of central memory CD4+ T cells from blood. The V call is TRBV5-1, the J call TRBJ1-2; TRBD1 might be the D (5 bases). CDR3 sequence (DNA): TGCGCCAGCAGCTTGGGGGCGCAGGGAGGCTATGGCTACACCTTC. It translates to CASSLGAQGGYGYTF. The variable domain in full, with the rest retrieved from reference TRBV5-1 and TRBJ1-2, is KAGVTQTPRYLIKTRGQQVTLSCSPISGHRSVSWYQQTPGQGLQFLFEYFSETQRNKGNFPGRFSGRQFSNSRSEMNVSTLELGDSALYLCASSLGAQGGYGYTFGSGTRLTVV.